This TCR beta chain was documented in a study of cytomegalovirus exposure and HLA in healthy donors. Produced via immunoSEQ multiplex PCR; TCRdb's table is partial and in-frame only. The data show roughly 100,000 clones, with roughly 94% seen just once and roughly 0.9% held by the top ten. This CDR3 spans 16 amino acids. The junction had 4 bases not matched to a gene; V was cut back by 4 bases and J by 0 bases. Germline V gene data show CDR1 as SGHRS and CDR2 as YFSETQ. The origin of this receptor is a woman between 18 and 29 years old in good health and CMV-seronegative. The sample taken for sequencing was PBMCs. V usage is TRBV5-1 and J usage is TRBJ2-3, with TRBD2 matching 11 bases. CDR3 sequence reads: CASSRGLAESTDTQYF. Written as DNA, the CDR3 is TGCGCCAGCAGCCGGGGACTAGCGGAGAGCACAGATACGCAGTATTTT. Supplemented by reference TRBV5-1 and TRBJ2-3, the full variable domain reads KAGVTQTPRYLIKTRGQQVTLSCSPISGHRSVSWYQQTPGQGLQFLFEYFSETQRNKGNFPGRFSGRQFSNSRSEMNVSTLELGDSALYLCASSRGLAESTDTQYFGPGTRLTVL.